What follows are 23 T cell receptor beta chains derived from one specimen sequenced in a study of T cells in Graves' hyperthyroidism and ophthalmopathy. Template material for amplifying TCR beta CDR3 regions consisted of RNA transcripts. RT-PCR in the first round (using the HTBI primer set) targeted the TCR CDR3. TCRdb called the multiplex PCR reads again in MiXCR, with one record for every CDR3 protein. The data show roughly 290,000 distinct CDR3 sequences, roughly 13% seen once. The material sequenced was blood. These TCRs come from a woman in her thirties with Graves' hyperthyroidism that later progressed to Graves' ophthalmopathy.

Here the CDR3 reads CASSYSGTSGSWAYEQYF. The CDR3 DNA reads TGTGCCAGCAGTTACTCTGGGACTAGCGGGAGTTGGGCCTACGAGCAGTACTTC. The chain joins TRBV6-2 or TRBV6-3 to TRBJ2-7; 14 nucleotides agree with TRBD2. Trimming at V came to 0 bases and at J to 2 bases, leaving 6 bases not matched to a gene. The CDR3 runs 18 residues. Looked up from germline, CDR1 is MNHEY and CDR2 is SVGEGT.

This clonotype has ten or more counts. The rearrangement links TRBV18 to TRBJ1-1, with D uncertain. The V and J ends lost 6 bases and 3 bases respectively, with 11 bases between them. CDR1 is KGHSH, CDR2 LQKENI, per germline. The CDR3 is made up of 13 amino acids. DNA of the CDR3: TGTGCCAGCTCGAACAGCGAGTACACTGAAGCTTTCTTT. Its translation is CASSNSEYTEAFF.

The chain combines TRBV28 with TRBJ2-7, with 7 nucleotides matching TRBD2. The CDR3 extends over 14 amino acids. V trimming: 7 bases; J trimming: 0 bases; junction bases outside the gene matches: 6. Germline CDR1 and CDR2: MDHEN and SYDVKM. CDR3 in amino acids: CASISGGSSYEQYF. DNA of the CDR3: TGTGCCAGCATTTCGGGCGGGAGCTCCTACGAGCAGTACTTC. Together with reference TRBV28 and TRBJ2-7, the CDR3 gives the full variable domain: DVKVTQSSRYLVKRTGEKVFLECVQDMDHENMFWYRQDPGLGLRLIYFSYDVKMKEKGDIPEGYSVSREKKERFSLILESASTNQTSMYLCASISGGSSYEQYFGPGTRLTVT.

This clonotype was observed at least ten times. V is TRBV11-2 and J is TRBJ1-2; D is undetermined. Germline CDR1 is SGHAT and CDR2 is FQNNGV. V was clipped by 0 bases and J by 3 bases, with 5 bases between them. The length of the CDR3 is 13 residues. The CDR3 nucleotides are TGTGCCAGCAGCTTAGATGCCTACTATGGCTACACCTTC. Protein: CASSLDAYYGYTF.

This clonotype has just one count. The chain employs TRBV20-1 and TRBJ2-3, with D perhaps matching TRBD2 (6 bases). Germline V gene data show CDR1 as DFQATT and CDR2 as SNEGSKA (reference sequence). Trimming took off 6 bases at V and 2 bases at J, with 21 bases between the two ends. The CDR3 is made up of 16 amino acids. CDR3 nucleotides: TGCAGTGCCTCCGTCGGACTAACGGGTGACACAGATACGCAGTATTTT. Its translation: CSASVGLTGDTDTQYF.

The chain couples TRBV7-8 to TRBJ1-1; D is undetermined. Germline CDR1 SGHVS, CDR2 FQNEAQ. The V gene lost 5 bases and the J gene lost 0 bases, with 13 bases spanning the gap. CDR3 size: 15 residues. CDR3 in amino acids: CASSGRTALNTEAFF. CDR3 nucleotides: TGTGCCAGCAGCGGCCGGACGGCGCTGAACACTGAAGCTTTCTTT.

At least ten counts were recorded for this clonotype. The V and J genes are TRBV28 and TRBJ1-1; TRBD1 aligns across 10 bases. Trimming cost V 3 bases and J 4 bases; bases outside gene matches: 8. The CDR3 is made up of 16 amino acids. Germline V gene data show CDR1 as MDHEN and CDR2 as SYDVKM. CDR3 DNA sequence: TGTGCCAGCAGTTTGGCGAGGGGACAGGGGATCACTGAAGCTTTCTTT. This translates into CASSLARGQGITEAFF.

This clonotype was observed many times. The chain links TRBV9 to TRBJ2-1; tentative D call: TRBD2 (7 bases). V gave up 3 bases and J gave up 7 bases, with 11 bases separating them. Germline CDR1 reads SGDLS; CDR2 reads YYNGEE. The CDR3 is made up of 13 amino acids. The CDR3: CASSAGRGNEQFF. The CDR3 DNA follows: TGTGCCAGCAGCGCGGGGAGGGGGAATGAGCAGTTCTTC.

This clonotype was counted at least ten times. The genes are TRBV2 and TRBJ2-3, with D possibly TRBD1 on 7 matching bases. The CDR3 sequence is 13 residues long. The germline V gene encodes CDR1 SNHLY and CDR2 FYNNEI. The V end lost 10 bases, the J end lost 4 bases, and 15 bases lay between the germline ends. The CDR3 DNA sequence: TGTGCCACCCAGGGGGACTTACCAGATACGCAGTATTTT. Its translation: CATQGDLPDTQYF.

Worth noting for this clonotype: Just one base apart from a much larger clone, this may be a read error. V usage is TRBV6-5 and J usage is TRBJ2-2, with a weak D call TRBD2 (5 bases). Germline CDR1 reads MNHEY; CDR2 reads SVGAGI. This CDR3 is built from 16 residues. The CDR3 bases are TGTGCCAGCAGTTACTCGCCCCAGTCCGGAACCGGGGAGCCGTTTTTT. As protein: CASSYSPQSGTGEPFF.

This clonotype was observed many times. J is TRBJ1-3 and V is TRBV5-1; D is unresolved. V was shortened by 0 bases and J by 2 bases, with 12 bases between the two germline ends. The V gene's germline CDR1 is SGHRS and CDR2 YFSETQ. CDR3 size: 16 residues. CDR3 sequence reads: CASSLEPDSTGNTIYF. Here the CDR3 DNA reads TGCGCCAGCAGCTTGGAGCCCGACTCGACTGGAAACACCATATATTTT.

In its sample, this clonotype was seen many times. V gene TRBV20-1 combines with J gene TRBJ2-3; no clear D gene. The CDR3 is made up of 13 amino acids. Germline CDR1 is DFQATT and CDR2 is SNEGSKA (reference sequence). Deletions cut 6 bases from V and 0 bases from J, with 10 bases between. CDR3 region: CSAQLGSTDTQYF. The CDR3 DNA is TGCAGTGCGCAGCTGGGGAGCACAGATACGCAGTATTTT.

This clonotype showed up just once. This may be a read error: a much more frequent sequence differs by one nucleotide. This chain uses TRBV7-2 with TRBJ2-3; maybe TRBD2 (5 bases). CDR3 length equals 15 residues. V was cut by 6 bases and J by 2 bases, with 15 bases left in between. The germline gives CDR1 SGHTA, CDR2 FQGNSA. The CDR3 spells CASSSSGLHTDTQYF. The CDR3 DNA reads TGTGCCAGCAGTTCCTCCGGACTCCACACAGATACGCAGTATTTT.

V and J are TRBV6-1 and TRBJ2-7, with D maybe TRBD1 (5 bases). The V and J ends lost 2 bases and 4 bases respectively, with 12 bases between them. The germline gives CDR1 MNHNS, CDR2 SASEGT. The CDR3 loop spans 14 amino acids. This CDR3 is CASSEIWGAYEQYF. The DNA of the CDR3 is TGTGCCAGCAGTGAAATTTGGGGCGCTTACGAGCAGTACTTC.

This clonotype was counted only a few times. The rearrangement joins TRBV4-1 to TRBJ1-6, with 7 bases matching TRBD1. Germline V gene lookup returns CDR1 MGHRA and CDR2 YSYEKL. V lost 1 base to trimming and J lost 9 bases; unmatched junction nucleotides: 9. The CDR3 consists of 16 residues. The CDR3 is CASSQARQGPASPLHF. The CDR3 DNA is TGCGCCAGCAGCCAAGCTCGACAGGGTCCCGCTTCACCCCTCCACTTT.

This clonotype was counted ten times or more. The chain couples TRBV5-5 to TRBJ2-1; D is unresolved. The CDR3 spans 13 residues. Germline CDR1 reads SGHKS; CDR2 reads YYEKEE (reference sequence). Trimming left V 0 bases short and J 8 bases short, with 9 bases between. CDR3 in amino acids: CASSLAYGDEQFF. The CDR3 DNA follows: TGTGCCAGCAGCTTGGCATACGGAGATGAGCAGTTCTTC.

This clonotype was observed a few times. The rearrangement links TRBV19 to TRBJ1-5, with unresolved D. Germline V CDR1 and CDR2: LNHDA, SQIVND (reference sequence). V lost 0 bases to trimming and J lost 3 bases, with 9 bases between them. CDR3 length: 15 amino acids. DNA of the CDR3: TGTGCCAGTAGTATAGAGAGTCGTGTCAATCAGCCCCAGCATTTT. It codes for CASSIESRVNQPQHF.

This clonotype has at least ten counts. This chain joins TRBV6-1 and TRBJ2-7, with D uncertain. Trimming stripped 0 bases from V and 1 base from J, with 1 base between. The germline CDR1 and CDR2 sequences are MNHNS and SASEGT. The CDR3 has 12 amino acids. CDR3: CASSEASYEQYF. The CDR3 coding sequence is TGTGCCAGCAGTGAAGCGTCCTACGAGCAGTACTTC.

This clonotype was picked up many times. The chain uses TRBV27 and TRBJ2-1, with no clear D. Trimming shortened V by 5 bases and J by 0 bases, and 11 bases separated the two germline ends. The germline CDR1 and CDR2 sequences are MNHEY and SMNVEV (reference sequence). The CDR3 length is 15 residues. The CDR3 DNA is TGTGCCAGCAGTGTATACTCAAGCTCCTACAATGAGCAGTTCTTC. It codes for CASSVYSSSYNEQFF.

The table lists this clonotype with many counts. A junction boundary mismatches the germline segment, possibly from a read error. The chain uses TRBV20-1 and TRBJ2-1, with 11 bases fitting TRBD2. Germline CDR1 and CDR2: DFQATT and SNEGSKA (reference sequence). The CDR3 consists of 15 residues. In nucleotides, the CDR3 is TGTCGTGCCCAGGCTAGCGGGAGGTCGGGGAATGAGCAGTTCTTC. Its translation: CRAQASGRSGNEQFF.

This clonotype came up many times. The V call is TRBV4-3, the J call TRBJ2-7; D is perhaps TRBD1 or TRBD2 (5 bases each). Germline CDR1 reads LGHNA; CDR2 reads YSLEER. The CDR3 covers 16 residues. V shed 4 bases and J shed 3 bases, with 19 bases lying between them. The CDR3 region is CASSRDLGTRSYEQYF. The CDR3 DNA reads as TGCGCCAGCAGCCGAGACTTGGGGACCAGAAGCTACGAGCAGTACTTC.

The sample holds many counts of this clonotype. The gene calls are TRBV18 and TRBJ1-6; TRBD1 is a possible D gene (5 bases). Per the germline V gene, CDR1 is KGHSH and CDR2 is LQKENI. The CDR3 runs 13 residues. The germline V and J ends were trimmed by 6 bases and 12 bases, with 15 bases remaining between them. CDR3 protein: CASSSDNSKPLHF. Here the CDR3 DNA reads TGTGCCAGCTCGTCGGACAATTCGAAACCCCTCCACTTT.

This clonotype occurred many times. Here the CDR3 DNA reads TGTGCCAGCAGTCCATCGACTAGCGACTCCTACGAGCAGTACTTC. It specifies CASSPSTSDSYEQYF. V usage is TRBV27 and J usage is TRBJ2-7; 8 bases align to TRBD2. The V and J ends lost 5 bases and 0 bases, in that order; junction bases with no gene match: 6. The germline V gene encodes CDR1 MNHEY and CDR2 SMNVEV (reference sequence). This CDR3 has 15 amino acids.